This note documents a single T cell receptor (beta chain) sequence. The same CDR3 can be traced to other DNA sequences in this sample. This sample was taken from a study of blood T cell repertoires in COVID-19. TCRdb keeps only in-frame clones here, not all; method: immunoSEQ multiplex PCR. The sample shows hundreds of thousands of clones, approximately 82% of them seen only once. This CDR3 contains 15 residues. Germline V gene lookup returns CDR1 MNHEY and CDR2 SVGAGI. With 0 bases clipped from V and 5 bases from J, the junction kept 3 bases outside the gene matches. V usage is TRBV6-5 and J usage is TRBJ1-1; 10 nucleotides line up with TRBD1. This receptor was taken from a woman at least 80 years old with acute or convalescent COVID-19. Specimen: peripheral blood. CDR3 amino acids: CASSYSRTGGTEAFF. CDR3 in DNA: TGTGCCAGCAGTTACTCGAGGACAGGGGGGACTGAAGCTTTCTTT.